A selection of T cell receptor beta chains follows, all from one sample in a study of T cells in localized non-small cell lung cancer. The method was immunoSEQ multiplex PCR; TCRdb's version includes in-frame clones alone and lacks a portion of them. Counted here are roughly 13,000 clones, 85% to 90% occurring once; the ten biggest clones make up approximately 59%. Specimen: peripheral blood, collected before any cancer treatment. All receptors derive from a male donor aged 60 or over with stage III lung adenocarcinoma. The CDR3 runs from the conserved cysteine through the conserved F or W. D genes are given only for firm matches. Part of the rows lack a size; the others show once, few, many or a class for expanded clones.

d_call j_call clone_size v_call cdr3_nt cdr3_aa
. TRBJ1-1 . TRBV7-9 TGTGCCAGCAGCTTAGGGGTTGGGGGGAACACTGAAGCTTTCTTT CASSLGVGGNTEAFF
. TRBJ2-7 . TRBV5-1 TGCGCCAGCAGCTTGGGTGGGGGTGCGGGATTGGAGCAGTACTTC CASSLGGGAGLEQYF
. TRBJ1-5 . TRBV15 TGTGCCACCAGTCGTAAAAGCAATCAGCCCCAGCATTTT CATSRKSNQPQHF
. TRBJ1-4 . TRBV15 TGTGCCACCAGCAGAGAATTTGGCGGTGCAACTAATGAAAAACTGTTTTTT CATSREFGGATNEKLFF
. TRBJ1-5 . TRBV12-2 TGTGCAAGTCGCTTAGCGAGGCAGGGCGAGGGGCCCCAGCATTTT CASRLARQGEGPQHF
TRBD1 TRBJ2-1 . TRBV6-5 TGTGCCAGCAGTTCAGACAGGGGGCCTTACAATGAGCAGTTCTTC CASSSDRGPYNEQFF
TRBD1 TRBJ2-7 once TRBV6-1 TGTGCCATCAGTTCCGGGACAGGGGCCTACGAGCAGTACTTC CAISSGTGAYEQYF
. TRBJ2-1 . TRBV7-9 TGTGCCAGCAGCTTCACCCAAGGTTCCTACAATGAGCAGTTCTTC CASSFTQGSYNEQFF
. TRBJ1-5 . TRBV29-1 TGCAGCGTTGGGGGGGGCACCCAGCCCCAGCATTTT CSVGGGTQPQHF
TRBD1 TRBJ2-7 . TRBV27 TGTGCCAGCAGGGTCCATCGAGGGACAGTGATCGAGCAGTACTTC CASRVHRGTVIEQYF
. TRBJ1-2 . TRBV4-1 TGCGCCAGCAGCCAAGATAGAGGGCAGAGAGGGCAAAGTGGCTACACCTTC CASSQDRGQRGQSGYTF
. TRBJ2-7 . TRBV7-9 TGTGCCAGCAGCGCCACCCAGGGGAGCTCCTACGAGCAGTACTTC CASSATQGSSYEQYF
. TRBJ2-7 . TRBV19 TGTGCCAGTAAAGTCGACACCTTTGGAGAGCAGTACTTC CASKVDTFGEQYF
TRBD1 TRBJ1-2 . TRBV27 TGTGCCAGCAGTTTCGCTCCAGGGGGATTTGGGACCTATGGCTACACCTTC CASSFAPGGFGTYGYTF
. TRBJ1-2 . TRBV5-8 TGTGCCAGCAGCCCCGGGCCTATCTATGGCTACACCTTC CASSPGPIYGYTF
. TRBJ2-3 . TRBV28 TGTGCCAGCAGTTTAGGCGGCAGCCTCACAGATACGCAGTATTTT CASSLGGSLTDTQYF
. TRBJ2-7 . TRBV2 TGTGCCAGCAGTGTTATTTTCGGGCAGGGAGATCCTCGTAATCTCTACGAGCAGTACTTC CASSVIFGQGDPRNLYEQYF
TRBD2 TRBJ2-7 . TRBV7-8 TGTGCCAGCAGCCCCGGGACTAGCGGGAGAGTGAGGCAGTACTTC CASSPGTSGRVRQYF
TRBD2 TRBJ2-2 once TRBV6-4 TGTGCCAGCAGAATAGCGGGAAGCTCTGCCGGGGAGCTGTTTTTT CASRIAGSSAGELFF
. TRBJ1-2 . TRBV4-2 TGTGCCAGCAGCCAAGCTCATCAATCATCCGACTATGGCTACACCTTC CASSQAHQSSDYGYTF
. TRBJ1-5 . TRBV30 TGTGCCTGGAGTCCGGGGGGATACCAGCCCCAGCATTTT CAWSPGGYQPQHF
TRBD2 TRBJ2-7 . TRBV9 TGTGCCAGCAGCGCTCGGGACTATGTGATGGGGGAGCAGTACTTC CASSARDYVMGEQYF
. TRBJ2-5 . TRBV20-1 TGCAGTGCTAGGGCACAAGAGACCCAGTACTTC CSARAQETQYF
. TRBJ2-5 . TRBV29-1 TGCAGCGTTATCTGGCTCGGGCAGGGAGCTCAAGAGACCCAGTACTTC CSVIWLGQGAQETQYF
. TRBJ2-7 few TRBV5-1 TGCGCCAGCAGCCTACCGGAGGGGCTCGAGCAGTACTTC CASSLPEGLEQYF
TRBD1 TRBJ2-7 . TRBV5-1 TGCGCCAGCAGCTGGACAGGGGGCCCGGGCGAGCAGTACTTC CASSWTGGPGEQYF
. TRBJ1-2 . TRBV5-1 TGCGCCAGCAGCCCTGGACAGCCCAACCCTAACTATGGCTACACCTTC CASSPGQPNPNYGYTF
. TRBJ1-2 medium-sized TRBV20-1 TGCAGTGCCGCACCGGGTGGCTACACCTTC CSAAPGGYTF
. TRBJ1-5 . TRBV19 TGTGCCAGTAGGGGGGCAGGGCTCAATCAGCCCCAGCATTTT CASRGAGLNQPQHF
TRBD2 TRBJ2-5 . TRBV9 TGTGCCAGCAGCGCCGGGACTAGCGGGGGGCTAAAAGAGACCCAGTACTTC CASSAGTSGGLKETQYF
. TRBJ2-3 once TRBV27 TGTGCCAGCAGTTCTTATTATACGCAGTATTTT CASSSYYTQYF
TRBD2 TRBJ2-3 few TRBV15 TGTGCCACCAGCAGAGATGGACTGAACCGACAGCGAGGCGGGGGGCACACAGATACGCAGTATTTT CATSRDGLNRQRGGGHTDTQYF
. TRBJ2-1 . TRBV5-5 TGTGCCAGCAGCTTGTTGGGCCTGATACACTACAATGAGCAGTTCTTC CASSLLGLIHYNEQFF
. TRBJ2-2 . TRBV11-2 TGTGCCAGCAGCTCCCGGGACCGATCCACCGGGGAGCTGTTTTTT CASSSRDRSTGELFF
TRBD1 TRBJ2-1 . TRBV6-1 TGTGCCAGCAGTGAAGAAACAGGGGGCTTCGATGAGCAGTTCTTC CASSEETGGFDEQFF
TRBD2 TRBJ2-1 . TRBV5-1 TGCGCCAGCAGCCGCCTCCCCGGGGGGGCCTACAATGAGCAGTTCTTC CASSRLPGGAYNEQFF
. TRBJ2-5 . TRBV19 TGTGCCAGTAGTATAAAAGAGACCCAGTACTTC CASSIKETQYF
. TRBJ1-6 few TRBV7-9 TGTGCCAGCCGGGCGATTAGCTCCTATAATTCACCCCTCCACTTT CASRAISSYNSPLHF
TRBD1 TRBJ1-1 . TRBV6-1 TGTGCCAGCAGTCTCGGACAGGCAATCACTGAAGCTTTCTTT CASSLGQAITEAFF
. TRBJ1-5 . TRBV30 TGTGCCTGGAGTGTACCAGGGGACGGCAATCAGCCCCAGCATTTT CAWSVPGDGNQPQHF
. TRBJ1-1 . TRBV6-6 TGTGCCAGCAGCCCGGTACCTGGGGGCTACACTGAAGCTTTCTTT CASSPVPGGYTEAFF
. TRBJ1-5 . TRBV6-6 TGTGCCAGTCATCGGCAAGGGAGCAATCAGCCCCAGCATTTT CASHRQGSNQPQHF
TRBD1 TRBJ2-7 . TRBV9 TGTGCCAGCAGCGTAGCTGCAGGACAGGGGTCATACGAGCAGTACTTC CASSVAAGQGSYEQYF
TRBD1 TRBJ1-3 . TRBV27 TGTGCCAGCTGGGACAGGTCCTCTGGAAACACCATATATTTT CASWDRSSGNTIYF
. TRBJ1-1 few TRBV30 TGTGCCTGGACTTCACTGGTTGAAGCTTTCTTT CAWTSLVEAFF
TRBD1 TRBJ1-4 . TRBV27 TGTGCCAGCACCCACAGGGGGCGAGTTAATGAAAAACTGTTTTTT CASTHRGRVNEKLFF
. TRBJ1-2 once TRBV19 TGTGCCAGTAGTGGGCGAGGAGGGAGCTATGGCTACACCTTC CASSGRGGSYGYTF
. TRBJ1-2 once TRBV6-6 TGTGCCAGCAGTTACTCGCTCCAGGGGTACGGCTACACCTTC CASSYSLQGYGYTF
. TRBJ1-5 once TRBV15 TGTGCCACCAGCAGAGTCCCCGGAGGAACCCAACCCCAGCATTTT CATSRVPGGTQPQHF
. TRBJ2-3 . TRBV30 TGTGCCTGGAGTGCAAGAGATACGCAGTATTTT CAWSARDTQYF
TRBD2 TRBJ2-3 . TRBV19 TGTGCCAGTAGTAGCCCTAGCGGGAGCACAGATACGCAGTATTTT CASSSPSGSTDTQYF
. TRBJ1-2 . TRBV4-1 TGCGCCAGCAGCCCTATAACAAGGGATAGCTATGGCTACACCTTC CASSPITRDSYGYTF
. TRBJ2-3 . TRBV5-4 TGTGCCAGCAGCGTGGAGGATACGCAGTATTTT CASSVEDTQYF